This T cell receptor beta chain was recorded in a study of CD8 T cells in Susac syndrome. Study results and limitations: TCR sequencing and HLA analysis covered a relatively small number of individuals.

Trimming removed 0 bases from V and 2 bases from J, with 12 bases in between. This CDR3 contains 15 residues. The germline V gene has CDR1 SGHNT and CDR2 YYREEE (reference sequence). Controls matched for sex and age were healthy donors. RNA totalling about 0.5 to 1 ug underwent reverse transcription with random hexamers. Across 54 Vbeta and 13 Jbeta, TCR beta CDR3 was amplified with immunoSEQ multiplex PCR. MiXCR, applied by TCRdb to the immunoSEQ multiplex PCR reads, yields one record per CDR3 protein. This table holds some 120,000 distinct CDR3 sequences, 90% to 95% found once. As regards this clonotype: The antigen is undetermined.

Specimen: CD4+ T cells from PBMCs. The sequence was collected from a human donor in good health. This chain uses TRBV5-4 with TRBJ2-7, with D perhaps TRBD1 (6 bases). The CDR3 DNA reads as TGTGCCAGCAGCTTGGCCGGGACACCAGCCTACGAGCAGTACTTC. Its protein product is CASSLAGTPAYEQYF.